A selection of T cell receptor beta chains follows, all from one sample in a study of T cells after yellow fever vaccination. TCRdb redid the calling of the 5' RACE reads with MiXCR, one entry per CDR3 protein. The sample contains around 350,000 distinct CDR3 sequences, around 10% of which appear only once. Here the sequenced sample was PBMCs, taken on the day of the first yellow fever vaccination. These receptor sequences come from a man between 18 and 29 years old who received the YFV17D yellow fever vaccine. CDR3s include the opening cysteine and the closing phenylalanine or tryptophan. A D gene is named only where the DNA matches it firmly. Rows may omit the clone size; those that give it use once, few, many or a size class.

V: TRBV6-2/TRBV6-3; J: TRBJ1-1; size: -; D: -; DNA: TGTGCCAGCAGTTACTCGGGCAGGGGCGACACTGAAGCTTTCTTT; CDR3: CASSYSGRGDTEAFF
V: TRBV7-8; J: TRBJ2-3; size: few; D: -; DNA: TGTGCCAGCAGCTTGGCTAGCGTACGCACAGATACGCAGTATTTT; CDR3: CASSLASVRTDTQYF
V: TRBV11-1; J: TRBJ2-5; size: -; D: -; DNA: TGTGCCAGCAGCTCCTACAGGGAGGGGTTTGAGACCCAGTACTTC; CDR3: CASSSYREGFETQYF
V: TRBV21-1; J: TRBJ1-5; size: -; D: -; DNA: TGTGCCAGCAGCAACGTCGGACAGGGGGGAGGCAATCAGCCCCAGCATTTT; CDR3: CASSNVGQGGGNQPQHF
V: TRBV7-2; J: TRBJ1-5; size: many; D: -; DNA: TGTGCCAGCAGCTTCCGACAGGGCAATCAGCCCCAGCATTTT; CDR3: CASSFRQGNQPQHF
V: TRBV5-4; J: TRBJ2-1; size: -; D: TRBD2; DNA: TGTGCCAGCAGCTCCCAGACTAGCGGTGACAATGAGCAGTTCTTC; CDR3: CASSSQTSGDNEQFF
V: TRBV7-2; J: TRBJ2-7; size: -; D: TRBD1; DNA: TGTGCCAGCAGCTTAGCGATCATGACAGGGCCATACGAGCAGTACTTC; CDR3: CASSLAIMTGPYEQYF
V: TRBV7-2; J: TRBJ1-1; size: -; D: -; DNA: TGTGCCAGCCTACAGGGACAGAACACTGAAGCTTTCTTT; CDR3: CASLQGQNTEAFF
V: TRBV5-1; J: TRBJ2-5; size: -; D: TRBD2; DNA: TGCGCCAGCACCCAACTAGCGGGCCAAGAGACCCAGTACTTC; CDR3: CASTQLAGQETQYF
V: TRBV12-3/TRBV12-4; J: TRBJ1-2; size: few; D: TRBD1; DNA: TGTGCCAGCAGTGGACAGGTTTTTGGCTACACCTTC; CDR3: CASSGQVFGYTF
V: TRBV7-6; J: TRBJ2-5; size: -; D: -; DNA: TGTGCCAGCAGCTCAGTCGGGGGGACAGGCCCCCCGGGGGAGACCCAGTACTTC; CDR3: CASSSVGGTGPPGETQYF
V: TRBV15; J: TRBJ1-2; size: many; D: TRBD1; DNA: TGTGCCACCAGCAGGAGAGGGGGCGCGGTAGATGGCTACACCTTC; CDR3: CATSRRGGAVDGYTF
V: TRBV5-4; J: TRBJ2-3; size: few; D: TRBD1; DNA: TGTGCCACCTGGGGGGACAGGTACACAGATACGCAGTATTTT; CDR3: CATWGDRYTDTQYF
V: TRBV7-7; J: TRBJ2-2; size: -; D: TRBD2; DNA: TGTGCTAGCAGCAGGACTAGCGGGGGCACCGGGGAGCTGTTTTTT; CDR3: CASSRTSGGTGELFF
V: TRBV7-3; J: TRBJ2-1; size: few; D: TRBD2; DNA: TGTGCCAGCAGCTCCCCGGATCGGGGGGACTACAATGAGCAGTTCTTC; CDR3: CASSSPDRGDYNEQFF
V: TRBV7-9; J: TRBJ1-6; size: few; D: -; DNA: TGTGCCAGCAGCTCCGCTACAGGGATTTTCAATAATTCACCCCTCCACTTT; CDR3: CASSSATGIFNNSPLHF
V: TRBV18; J: TRBJ2-3; size: -; D: -; DNA: TGTGCCAGCTCCCCGTCAGTCTCCAGGGAAGTGTATACGCAGTATTTT; CDR3: CASSPSVSREVYTQYF
V: TRBV30; J: TRBJ2-3; size: -; D: -; DNA: TGTGCCTGGACCGGTACGGGGGATCTCGGCATGCAGTATTTT; CDR3: CAWTGTGDLGMQYF
V: TRBV6-1; J: TRBJ2-3; size: -; D: TRBD2; DNA: TGTGCCAGCAGTCAAGGACTAGCGGCCTCAGATACGCAGTATTTT; CDR3: CASSQGLAASDTQYF
V: TRBV11-2; J: TRBJ2-5; size: -; D: -; DNA: TGTGCCAGCAGCTCCTTGCGCTGGCCGCAAGAGACCCAGTACTTC; CDR3: CASSSLRWPQETQYF
V: TRBV12-3/TRBV12-4; J: TRBJ1-1; size: few; D: -; DNA: TGTGCCAGCAGTCCCCAATCTCGGCTTATGAACACTGAAGCTTTCTTT; CDR3: CASSPQSRLMNTEAFF
V: TRBV29-1; J: TRBJ1-2; size: few; D: -; DNA: TGCAGCGTTGATAAGTCGGAGGGCTACACCTTC; CDR3: CSVDKSEGYTF
V: TRBV3-1; J: TRBJ1-1; size: -; D: -; DNA: TGTGCCAGCAGCCAAGCCTCCGGGACACGGAACACTGAAGCTTTCTTT; CDR3: CASSQASGTRNTEAFF
V: TRBV20-1; J: TRBJ2-3; size: few; D: TRBD2; DNA: TGCAGTGCTAGCGCCAACCCCGGCGGGGCAACTAGCGGGGGGCTACCAGTGACAGATACGCAGTATTTT; CDR3: CSASANPGGATSGGLPVTDTQYF
V: TRBV20-1; J: TRBJ2-3; size: -; D: -; DNA: TGCAGTGCTAGAGATGGGGCCGTTGGGGGGGATACGCAGTATTTT; CDR3: CSARDGAVGGDTQYF
V: TRBV5-1; J: TRBJ2-7; size: -; D: -; DNA: TGCGCCAGCAGCTTGGCCTTGTCCGAGCAGTACTTC; CDR3: CASSLALSEQYF
V: TRBV5-4; J: TRBJ2-5; size: few; D: -; DNA: TGTGCCAGCAGCCTGACCCGGGACGCAGAGACCCAGTACTTC; CDR3: CASSLTRDAETQYF
V: TRBV9; J: TRBJ2-1; size: -; D: -; DNA: TGTGCCAGCAGCGTAGAACTAGCCTCGGTCGATGAGCAGTTCTTC; CDR3: CASSVELASVDEQFF
V: TRBV12-3/TRBV12-4; J: TRBJ2-7; size: few; D: -; DNA: TGTGCCAGCAGTTTAGACGGCGATGAGCAGTACTTC; CDR3: CASSLDGDEQYF
V: TRBV20-1; J: TRBJ1-2; size: few; D: -; DNA: TGCAGTGCTAGTGGACACCCAGACTATGGCTACACCTTC; CDR3: CSASGHPDYGYTF
V: TRBV14; J: TRBJ2-6; size: -; D: -; DNA: TGTGCCAGCAGCCACAGTAGGGCTGGGGCCAACGTCCTGACTTTC; CDR3: CASSHSRAGANVLTF
V: TRBV20-1; J: TRBJ2-2; size: -; D: -; DNA: TGCAGTGCTAGAGATGCCCAGGCGAACACCGGGGAGCTGTTTTTT; CDR3: CSARDAQANTGELFF
V: TRBV9; J: TRBJ2-1; size: few; D: -; DNA: TGTGCCAGCAGCGTAGAGGGTCGCGCCTACAATGAGCAGTTCTTC; CDR3: CASSVEGRAYNEQFF
V: TRBV20-1; J: TRBJ2-3; size: -; D: TRBD2; DNA: TGCAGTGCTCTGGCACTAGCGGGGGCCCTCGCTAGCACAGATACGCAGTATTTT; CDR3: CSALALAGALASTDTQYF
V: TRBV6-2/TRBV6-3; J: TRBJ2-5; size: few; D: -; DNA: TGTGCCAGCAGCACCCCGGCGGGACTCCAGGGCGAGACCCAGTACTTC; CDR3: CASSTPAGLQGETQYF
V: TRBV5-4; J: TRBJ2-3; size: few; D: -; DNA: TGTGCCAGCAGCTTGGCCTTCAGTACCACAGATACGCAGTATTTT; CDR3: CASSLAFSTTDTQYF
V: TRBV6-5; J: TRBJ1-1; size: few; D: -; DNA: TGTGCCAGCAGTTACGACCGGCAGGGAGACACTGAAGCTTTCTTT; CDR3: CASSYDRQGDTEAFF
V: TRBV7-3; J: TRBJ2-2; size: -; D: -; DNA: TGTGCCAGCAGCTCTAGTGCCGGGGAGCTGTTTTTT; CDR3: CASSSSAGELFF
V: TRBV7-2; J: TRBJ1-3; size: -; D: -; DNA: TGTGCCAGCAGCTTAGGCAGGAGCTCTGGAAACACCATATATTTT; CDR3: CASSLGRSSGNTIYF
V: TRBV20-1; J: TRBJ2-7; size: -; D: TRBD2; DNA: TGCAGTGCCTGGGAGCGGGGAGGTGCCTACGAGCAGTACTTC; CDR3: CSAWERGGAYEQYF
V: TRBV4-3; J: TRBJ2-7; size: -; D: TRBD1; DNA: TGCGCCAGCAGCCCCGACCCATGGGACAGAGAAACCTACGAGCAGTACTTC; CDR3: CASSPDPWDRETYEQYF
V: TRBV6-1; J: TRBJ2-1; size: few; D: TRBD2; DNA: TGTGCCAGCAGTCGTTCCGGGGGGGCAACCGCTTCCAATGAGCAGTTCTTC; CDR3: CASSRSGGATASNEQFF
V: TRBV5-5; J: TRBJ1-4; size: -; D: -; DNA: TGTGCCAGCAGCTTGGCGGTACCTGAAAAACTGTTTTTT; CDR3: CASSLAVPEKLFF
V: TRBV7-3; J: TRBJ1-2; size: many; D: -; DNA: TGTGCCAGCAGCTTTTCGCGAGAGAGTGGCTACACCTTC; CDR3: CASSFSRESGYTF
V: TRBV7-6; J: TRBJ2-4; size: -; D: -; DNA: TGTGCCAGCAGCTTAGGGGGTCGGGGCACCGAAAACATTCAGTACTTC; CDR3: CASSLGGRGTENIQYF
V: TRBV7-2; J: TRBJ2-3; size: many; D: -; DNA: TGTGCCAGCAGCTTAGAGGGACCAGATACGCAGTATTTT; CDR3: CASSLEGPDTQYF
V: TRBV9; J: TRBJ2-3; size: few; D: -; DNA: TGTGCCAGCAGCGTAGATCTTGGAGACGTCGAACTTTTT; CDR3: CASSVDLGDVELF
V: TRBV20-1; J: TRBJ1-2; size: few; D: -; DNA: TGCAGTGCTCCTCGGGGGAACTATGGCTACACCTTC; CDR3: CSAPRGNYGYTF
V: TRBV10-3; J: TRBJ2-2; size: -; D: -; DNA: TGTGCCATCAGTGAGTCCCGGGGGCTCACCGGGGAGCTGTTTTTT; CDR3: CAISESRGLTGELFF
V: TRBV27; J: TRBJ2-7; size: few; D: -; DNA: TGTGCCAGCAGTTTAGCCGGGGCGAGCTCCTACGAGCAGTACTTC; CDR3: CASSLAGASSYEQYF
V: TRBV12-3/TRBV12-4; J: TRBJ1-2; size: -; D: -; DNA: TGTGCCAGCAGTTTAGTAGCCTTCGATGGCTACACCTTC; CDR3: CASSLVAFDGYTF
V: TRBV6-1; J: TRBJ2-1; size: -; D: TRBD2; DNA: TGTGCCAGCAGTGAAGCCCCAAGCGGGGGGCCCCGGCAAGGGCAGTTCTTC; CDR3: CASSEAPSGGPRQGQFF
V: TRBV4-1; J: TRBJ1-1; size: many; D: -; DNA: TGCGCCAGCAGCCACCCCTACGGCGGTGCTTTCTTT; CDR3: CASSHPYGGAFF